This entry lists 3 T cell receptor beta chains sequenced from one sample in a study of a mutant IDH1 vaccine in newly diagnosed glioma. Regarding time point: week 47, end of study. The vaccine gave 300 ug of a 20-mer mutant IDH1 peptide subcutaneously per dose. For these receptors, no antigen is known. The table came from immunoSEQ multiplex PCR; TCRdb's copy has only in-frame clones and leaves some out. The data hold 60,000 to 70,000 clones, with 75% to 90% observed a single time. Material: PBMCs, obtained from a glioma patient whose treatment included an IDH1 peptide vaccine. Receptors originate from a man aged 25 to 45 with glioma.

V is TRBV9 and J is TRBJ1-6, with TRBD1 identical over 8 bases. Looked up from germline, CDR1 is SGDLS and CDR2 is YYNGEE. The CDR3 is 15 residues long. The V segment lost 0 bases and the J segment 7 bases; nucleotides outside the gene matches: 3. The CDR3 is CASSVVAGGNSPLHF. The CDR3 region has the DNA TGTGCCAGCAGCGTAGTGGCAGGGGGCAATTCACCCCTCCACTTT.

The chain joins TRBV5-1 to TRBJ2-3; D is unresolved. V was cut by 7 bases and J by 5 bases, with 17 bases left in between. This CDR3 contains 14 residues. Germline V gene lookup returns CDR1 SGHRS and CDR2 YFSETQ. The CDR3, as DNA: TGCGCCAGCGGTCTGTTTTCAAAGAGAGATACGCAGTATTTT. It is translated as CASGLFSKRDTQYF.

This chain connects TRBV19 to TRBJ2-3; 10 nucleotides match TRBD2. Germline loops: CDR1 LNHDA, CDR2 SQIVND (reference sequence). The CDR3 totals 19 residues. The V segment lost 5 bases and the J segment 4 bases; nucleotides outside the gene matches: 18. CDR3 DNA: TGTGCCAGTAGTCGGCGGGTAGCGGGGGGTCCTTTTATTCCAGATACGCAGTATTTT. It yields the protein CASSRRVAGGPFIPDTQYF.